The clone carrying this TCR beta chain was observed a handful of times. Its antigen is unknown. The data belong to a study of T cell clones after liver transplantation. Findings of the study overall: Low donor cell numbers restricted donor-reactive repertoire measurement in a couple of subjects.

Sequencing was performed with immunoSEQ multiplex PCR; in TCRdb, only in-frame clones are kept and a portion is missing. The data hold 55,000 or so clones, with 70% to 75% observed a single time. The material sequenced was CD4+ T cells from blood, taken before liver transplant. The sequence came from a human donor who received a liver transplant.

In nucleotides, the CDR3 is TGTGCCAGCAAACCGGTGGGAGGTAATTCACCCCTCCACTTT. Protein: CASKPVGGNSPLHF. The chain uses TRBV7-2 and TRBJ1-6; D not certain. The CDR3 contains 14 residues. The V gene's germline CDR1 is SGHTA and CDR2 FQGNSA. V lost 7 bases, J lost 6 bases, and 13 bases lay in between.